The 5 T cell receptor beta chains in this list originate from one sample, sequenced in a study of blood T cell repertoires in COVID-19. The protocol was immunoSEQ multiplex PCR, while the TCRdb copy is restricted to in-frame clones and leaves out a portion. Of about 160,000 clones listed, roughly 90% are singletons. The source material was peripheral blood. The origin of the receptors is a man in his 60s with acute or convalescent COVID-19.

The chain combines TRBV6-1 with TRBJ1-1; D gene unclear. Germline CDR1 MNHNS, CDR2 SASEGT. Trimming took 3 bases from V and 5 from J, leaving 13 bases between them. This CDR3 comprises 14 residues. The CDR3 DNA reads as TGTGCCAGCAGTGAGTGGGCGATAGAAACTGAAGCTTTCTTT. This sequence encodes CASSEWAIETEAFF.

The V gene is TRBV7-6, the J gene TRBJ2-7, with a tentative D call TRBD2 (5 bases). The length of the CDR3 is 16 residues. Trimming shortened V by 2 bases and J by 5 bases, and 19 bases separated the two germline ends. Germline V lookup: CDR1 SGHVS, CDR2 FNYEAQ. The CDR3 DNA is TGTGCCAGCAGCTTACTCTTGACCGCTACGGGAAACGAGCAGTACTTC. Its protein product is CASSLLLTATGNEQYF.

The sample holds one count of this clone. The chain recombines TRBV7-9 with TRBJ1-2; the match to TRBD1 covers 7 bases. The CDR3 runs 14 residues. The V segment lost 3 bases and the J segment 3 bases; nucleotides outside the gene matches: 4. Germline CDR1 SEHNR, CDR2 FQNEAQ (reference sequence). The CDR3 protein is CASSLGQQDYGYTF. CDR3 sequence (DNA): TGTGCCAGCAGCTTGGGACAGCAGGACTATGGCTACACCTTC.

The genes are TRBV18 and TRBJ2-3; perhaps TRBD2 as D (7 bases). V lost 6 bases to trimming and J lost 9 bases, with 22 bases between them. CDR1 is KGHSH and CDR2 is LQKENI in the germline V gene. This CDR3 has 15 amino acids. As DNA, the CDR3 is TGTGCCAGCTCCCTGGCCGGCGGGGGCGGTGGCACGCAGTATTTT. This translates into CASSLAGGGGGTQYF.

V gene TRBV6-5 combines with J gene TRBJ1-6; 8 nucleotides line up with TRBD1. The CDR3 loop spans 14 amino acids. Germline CDR1 is MNHEY and CDR2 is SVGAGI. V was pared by 9 bases and J by 9 bases, with 10 bases of the junction left unmatched. In nucleotides, the CDR3 is TGTGCCAGTGACGACAGGGGTTTGGGTTCACCCCTCCACTTT. It codes for CASDDRGLGSPLHF.